This T cell receptor (beta chain) was captured by sequencing in a study of blood T cells in healthy people across ages. This clonotype was counted a few times. Healthy Caucasian individuals from Russia aged 6 to 90 served as donors. Donors each provided 8 to 10 milliliters of peripheral blood. The CDR3 is 15 residues long. The germline V gene encodes CDR1 SGHAT and CDR2 FQNNGV. With 3 bases removed from V and 3 bases from J, the gap between germline ends came to 11 bases. A second PCR of roughly 7 to 11 cycles used a sample-barcoded 5' primer and a J-beta primer mix. Every cDNA was tagged by a template-switch adaptor with 12 random nucleotides. Each single sample gave us at least 2.5 million CDR3-containing paired-end reads. TCRdb re-analysed the 5' RACE reads in MiXCR, keeping a single row per CDR3 protein. In the table there are around 1.7 million distinct CDR3 sequences, 28% of which are singletons.

This sequence was found in a woman younger than 45 in good health. The gene calls are TRBV11-2 and TRBJ2-2; D not certain. Sequenced material: blood. The chain's CDR3 is CASSFRATDTGELFF. The CDR3 DNA reads as TGTGCCAGCAGCTTTAGAGCCACTGACACCGGGGAGCTGTTTTTT.